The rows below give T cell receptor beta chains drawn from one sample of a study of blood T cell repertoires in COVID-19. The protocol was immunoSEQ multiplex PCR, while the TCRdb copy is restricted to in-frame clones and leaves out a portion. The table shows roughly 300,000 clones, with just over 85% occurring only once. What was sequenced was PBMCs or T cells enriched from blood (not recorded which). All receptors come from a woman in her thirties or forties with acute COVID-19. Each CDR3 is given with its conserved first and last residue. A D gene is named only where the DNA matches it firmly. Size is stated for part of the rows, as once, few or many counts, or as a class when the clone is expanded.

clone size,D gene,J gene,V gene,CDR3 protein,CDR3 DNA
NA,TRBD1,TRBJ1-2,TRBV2,CASSEGDRANYGYTF,TGTGCCAGCAGTGAAGGGGACAGGGCTAACTATGGCTACACCTTC
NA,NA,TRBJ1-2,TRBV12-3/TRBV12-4,CASSRRGNYGYTF,TGTGCCAGCAGCAGACGGGGGAACTATGGCTACACCTTC
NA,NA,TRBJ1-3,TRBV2,CASSEGGGRTGNTIYF,TGTGCCAGCAGTGAAGGCGGGGGGCGGACTGGAAACACCATATATTTT
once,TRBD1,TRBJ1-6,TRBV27,CASAPRRDRENSPLHF,TGTGCCAGCGCTCCCCGGCGGGACAGGGAGAATTCACCCCTCCACTTT
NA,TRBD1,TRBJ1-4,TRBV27,CASSFTIDRGPNEKLFF,TGTGCCAGCAGTTTTACGATCGACAGGGGTCCTAATGAAAAACTGTTTTTT
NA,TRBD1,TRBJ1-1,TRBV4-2,CASSQDRLTEAFF,TGTGCCAGCAGCCAGGACAGGTTGACTGAAGCTTTCTTT
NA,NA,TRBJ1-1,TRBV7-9,CASSLVADFSAEAFF,TGTGCCAGCAGCTTAGTCGCCGACTTTTCCGCTGAAGCTTTCTTT
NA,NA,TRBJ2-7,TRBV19,CASSISGGEQYF,TGTGCCAGTAGTATTAGCGGTGGCGAGCAGTACTTC
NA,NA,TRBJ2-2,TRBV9,CASSVQGLNTGELFF,TGTGCCAGCAGCGTACAGGGCCTGAACACCGGGGAGCTGTTTTTT
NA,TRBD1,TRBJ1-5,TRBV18,CASSPRTGSNQPQHF,TGTGCCAGCTCACCACGGACAGGGAGCAATCAGCCCCAGCATTTT
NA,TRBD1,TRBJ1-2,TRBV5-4,CASSSGTDGNYGYTF,TGTGCCAGCAGCTCCGGGACAGATGGCAACTATGGCTACACCTTC
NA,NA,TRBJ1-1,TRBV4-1,CASSQGDIPYTEAFF,TGCGCCAGCAGCCAAGGGGACATTCCCTACACTGAAGCTTTCTTT
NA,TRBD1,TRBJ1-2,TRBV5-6,CASSAGGRRSNYGYTF,TGTGCCAGCAGCGCAGGGGGCCGGAGGTCTAACTATGGCTACACCTTC
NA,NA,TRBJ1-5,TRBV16,CASSPPDSYGSQPQHF,TGTGCCAGCAGCCCTCCTGACAGTTACGGCTCTCAGCCCCAGCATTTT
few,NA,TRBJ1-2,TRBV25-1,CASSEGGNYGYTF,TGTGCCAGCAGTGAAGGCGGAAATTATGGCTACACCTTC
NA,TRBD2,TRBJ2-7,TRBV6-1,CASSEAHRAGGPYEQYF,TGTGCCAGCAGTGAAGCGCATAGGGCGGGAGGGCCCTACGAGCAGTACTTC
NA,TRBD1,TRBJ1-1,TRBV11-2,CASSNRQGSTWDTEAFF,TGTGCCAGCAGCAATAGACAGGGATCTACGTGGGACACTGAAGCTTTCTTT
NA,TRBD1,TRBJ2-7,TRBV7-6,CASSLGGGQGTYEQYF,TGTGCCAGCAGCTTAGGGGGAGGACAGGGGACCTACGAGCAGTACTTC
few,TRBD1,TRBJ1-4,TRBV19,CASSSQGARTNEKLFF,TGTGCCAGTAGTTCTCAGGGGGCGAGGACTAATGAAAAACTGTTTTTT
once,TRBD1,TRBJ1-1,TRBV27,CASSSRQGVFTEAFF,TGTGCCAGCAGTTCTCGGCAGGGGGTTTTTACTGAAGCTTTCTTT
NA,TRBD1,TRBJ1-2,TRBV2,CASSVKAGGYYGYTF,TGTGCCAGCAGTGTAAAAGCAGGGGGCTACTATGGCTACACCTTC
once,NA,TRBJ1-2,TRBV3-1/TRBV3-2,CASSPRQVHYGYTF,TGTGCCAGCAGCCCTAGACAGGTTCACTATGGCTACACCTTC
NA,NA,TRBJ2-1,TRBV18,CASSPLSGLLVEQFF,TGTGCCAGCTCACCACTAAGCGGGCTGCTAGTCGAGCAGTTCTTC
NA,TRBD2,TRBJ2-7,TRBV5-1,CASSWITGLAGIFYEQYF,TGCGCCAGCAGCTGGATAACGGGACTAGCGGGGATTTTCTACGAGCAGTACTTC
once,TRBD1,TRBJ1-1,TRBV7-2,CASSFRQGRSEAFF,TGTGCCAGCAGCTTCCGACAGGGGAGGAGTGAAGCTTTCTTT
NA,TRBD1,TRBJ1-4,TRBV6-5,CASRTTGGFNEKLFF,TGTGCCAGTAGGACCACAGGGGGCTTTAATGAAAAACTGTTTTTT
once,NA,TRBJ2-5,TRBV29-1,CSTSGGAETQYF,TGCAGCACTAGTGGGGGGGCGGAGACCCAGTACTTC
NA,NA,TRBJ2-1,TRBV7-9,CASSLVQVRDEQFF,TGTGCCAGCAGCTTAGTACAGGTTAGGGATGAGCAGTTCTTC
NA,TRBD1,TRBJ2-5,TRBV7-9,CASSPSAGQGETQYF,TGTGCCAGCAGCCCATCGGCAGGACAGGGGGAGACCCAGTACTTC
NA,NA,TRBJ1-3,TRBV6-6,CASTGSGNTIYF,TGTGCCAGCACAGGGTCTGGAAACACCATATATTTT
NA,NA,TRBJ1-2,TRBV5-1,CASALEWSNYGYTF,TGCGCCAGCGCACTCGAATGGTCTAACTATGGCTACACCTTC
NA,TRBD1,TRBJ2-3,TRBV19,CASRDRGFSTDTQYF,TGTGCCAGTAGGGACAGGGGATTTAGCACAGATACGCAGTATTTT
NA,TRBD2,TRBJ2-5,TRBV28,CASSFVSGVQETQYF,TGTGCCAGCAGTTTTGTCAGCGGGGTACAGGAGACCCAGTACTTC
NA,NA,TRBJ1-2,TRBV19,CASSTSGHIGKIGYTF,TGTGCCAGTAGTACCTCGGGACACATAGGAAAAATTGGCTACACCTTC
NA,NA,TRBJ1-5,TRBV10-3,CAISTLADQPQHF,TGTGCCATCAGTACTTTGGCGGATCAGCCCCAGCATTTT
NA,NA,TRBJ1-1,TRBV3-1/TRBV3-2,CASSQVRGDTEAFF,TGTGCCAGCAGCCAGGTGCGGGGAGACACTGAAGCTTTCTTT
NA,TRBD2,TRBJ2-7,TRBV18,CASSPIAGGNGEQYF,TGTGCCAGCTCACCAATAGCGGGAGGAAACGGCGAGCAGTACTTC
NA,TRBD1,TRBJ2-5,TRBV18,CASSPRGGAGETQYF,TGTGCCAGCTCACCACGAGGGGGCGCCGGGGAGACCCAGTACTTC
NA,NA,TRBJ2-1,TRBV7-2,CASSLAGGLFNEQFF,TGTGCCAGCAGCTTAGCGGGGGGGCTTTTCAATGAGCAGTTCTTC
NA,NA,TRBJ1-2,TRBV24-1,CATSARVENGYTF,TGTGCCACCAGTGCGAGGGTGGAGAATGGCTACACCTTC
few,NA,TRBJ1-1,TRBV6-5,CASSSPGAGTEAFF,TGTGCCAGCAGTTCCCCAGGGGCCGGCACTGAAGCTTTCTTT
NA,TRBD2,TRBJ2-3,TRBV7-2,CASSFFPGGSTDTQYF,TGTGCCAGCAGCTTTTTTCCCGGGGGGAGCACAGATACGCAGTATTTT
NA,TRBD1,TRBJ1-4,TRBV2,CASVWTGGNEKLFF,TGTGCCAGCGTCTGGACAGGGGGAAATGAAAAACTGTTTTTT
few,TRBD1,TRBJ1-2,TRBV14,CASSPLGQTFYGYTF,TGTGCCAGCAGCCCACTGGGACAGACCTTCTATGGCTACACCTTC
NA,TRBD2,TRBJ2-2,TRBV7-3,CASSLTAGGNTGELFF,TGTGCCAGCAGCTTAACAGCGGGGGGGAACACCGGGGAGCTGTTTTTT
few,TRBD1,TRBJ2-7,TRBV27,CASRRGQGGEQYF,TGTGCCAGCAGAAGGGGACAGGGTGGCGAGCAGTACTTC
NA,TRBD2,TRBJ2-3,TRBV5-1,CASSFSGSSTDTQYF,TGCGCCAGCAGCTTTAGCGGGTCTAGCACAGATACGCAGTATTTT
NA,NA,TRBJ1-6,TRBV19,CASSGRTEDNSPLHF,TGTGCCAGTAGTGGACGGACAGAAGATAATTCACCCCTCCACTTT
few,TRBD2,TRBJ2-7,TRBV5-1,CASSVGTSGVAYEQYF,TGCGCCAGCAGCGTCGGGACTAGCGGTGTGGCCTACGAGCAGTACTTC
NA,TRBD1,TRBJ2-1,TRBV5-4,CASSQAGGPTYNEQFF,TGTGCCAGCAGCCAAGCAGGGGGCCCGACCTACAATGAGCAGTTCTTC
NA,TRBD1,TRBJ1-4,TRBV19,CASSIPVTGRGEKLFF,TGTGCCAGTAGTATACCCGTGACAGGGAGAGGAGAAAAACTGTTTTTT
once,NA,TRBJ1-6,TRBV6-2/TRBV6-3,CASSYTRWNSPLHF,TGTGCCAGCAGTTACACCCGGTGGAATTCACCCCTCCACTTT
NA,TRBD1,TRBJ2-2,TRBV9,CASSGRTGGTGELFF,TGTGCCAGCAGCGGACGGACAGGGGGCACCGGGGAGCTGTTTTTT
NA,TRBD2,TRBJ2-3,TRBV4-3,CASSQDVTPSGGADTQYF,TGCGCCAGCAGCCAAGACGTAACCCCTAGCGGGGGGGCAGATACGCAGTATTTT
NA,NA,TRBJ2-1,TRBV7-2,CASSLEPTRTQFF,TGTGCCAGCAGCTTAGAGCCCACTAGGACCCAGTTCTTC
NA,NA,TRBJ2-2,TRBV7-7,CASSSNGAGELFF,TGTGCCAGCAGCTCCAACGGGGCCGGGGAGCTGTTTTTT
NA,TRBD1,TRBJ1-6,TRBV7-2,CASRSTGLNSPLHF,TGTGCCAGCAGATCGACAGGGTTGAATTCACCCCTCCACTTT
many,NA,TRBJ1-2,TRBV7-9,CASSLGASQGGYTF,TGTGCCAGCAGCCTGGGGGCTTCTCAAGGTGGCTACACCTTC